The next 22 T cell receptor beta chains were all read from a single sample in a study of blood T cell repertoires in COVID-19. Repertoires were generated with immunoSEQ multiplex PCR, while TCRdb's copy carries only in-frame clones and drops some. Of fewer than 350,000 clones listed, around four fifths are singletons. The sample was peripheral blood. Receptors originate from a woman aged 50 to 65 with active or convalescent COVID-19.

V is TRBV2 and J is TRBJ2-3; possible D gene TRBD2, 5 bases. V was cut by 4 bases and J by 0 bases, with 11 bases left in between. The length of the CDR3 is 15 residues. Germline CDR1 and CDR2: SNHLY and FYNNEI. As DNA, the CDR3 is TGTGCCAGCAGTGTTTCGCGGGCTAGCACAGATACGCAGTATTTT. Translated, it gives CASSVSRASTDTQYF.

This clone was detected a few times. The chain recombines TRBV3-1 (or the pseudogene TRBV3-2) with TRBJ1-2; 10 positions match TRBD1. V was clipped by 3 bases and J by 5 bases; unmatched bases: 3. The CDR3 loop spans 14 amino acids. The germline gives CDR1 LGHDT, CDR2 YNNKEL (reference sequence). CDR3 in DNA: TGTGCCAGCAGCCACTCGGGACAGGGGTATGGCTACACCTTC. Protein product: CASSHSGQGYGYTF.

The chain carries TRBV7-9 and TRBJ2-7; D uncertain. The CDR3 loop spans 14 amino acids. Germline CDR1 and CDR2: SEHNR and FQNEAQ (reference sequence). V lost 0 bases and J 2 bases, leaving 8 bases between the germline ends. The CDR3 DNA sequence: TGTGCCAGCAGCTTAGCAGGAGATACCTACGAGCAGTACTTC. Translating gives CASSLAGDTYEQYF.

This chain joins TRBV29-1 and TRBJ2-3; D is uncertain. V lost 1 base to trimming and J lost 5 bases, with 4 bases between them. The germline CDR1 and CDR2 sequences are SQVTM and ANQGSEA. The CDR3 contains 11 residues. The CDR3 DNA reads TGCAGCGTTGAAGGCGAAGATACGCAGTATTTT. Translation gives CSVEGEDTQYF.

The rearrangement links TRBV6-4 to TRBJ1-5; 7 bases are shared with TRBD1. This CDR3 comprises 17 residues. Looked up from germline, CDR1 is MRHNA and CDR2 is SNTAGT. V trimming: 8 bases; J trimming: 3 bases; junction bases outside the gene matches: 16. The CDR3 region has the DNA TGTGCCAGCGGCCAAGACAGGGCTCCTCACTTCAATCAGCCCCAGCATTTT. Encoded protein: CASGQDRAPHFNQPQHF.

The chain employs TRBV18 and TRBJ2-1; tentatively, D is TRBD1 (5 bases). V was shortened by 5 bases and J by 8 bases, with 13 bases between the two germline ends. The CDR3 covers 13 residues. CDR1 is KGHSH, CDR2 LQKENI, per germline. The CDR3 DNA reads as TGTGCCAGCTCATCAGGGTTCTTGGATGAGCAGTTCTTC. Translation: CASSSGFLDEQFF.

V gene TRBV29-1 combines with J gene TRBJ2-5, with TRBD1 matching over 10 bases. Germline-derived CDR1 and CDR2 are SQVTM and ANQGSEA. The CDR3 has 15 amino acids. V was pared by 3 bases and J by 0 bases, with 4 bases of the junction left unmatched. CDR3 residues: CSVETTGGNQETQYF. The CDR3 region has the DNA TGCAGCGTTGAGACGACAGGGGGCAACCAAGAGACCCAGTACTTC.

The CDR3 spells CASSLRTGAGYEQYF. The CDR3 coding sequence is TGTGCCAGCAGCCTTAGGACAGGGGCGGGCTACGAGCAGTACTTC. The chain joins TRBV5-5 to TRBJ2-7, with 9 bases matching TRBD1. J was trimmed by 3 bases and V by 4 bases; bases with no gene match: 8. Germline V lookup: CDR1 SGHKS, CDR2 YYEKEE (reference sequence). CDR3 size: 15 residues. Complete variable domain (other parts from reference TRBV5-5 and TRBJ2-7): DAGVTQSPTHLIKTRGQQVTLRCSPISGHKSVSWYQQVLGQGPQFIFQYYEKEERGRGNFPDRFSARQFPNYSSELNVNALLLGDSALYLCASSLRTGAGYEQYFGPGTRLTVT.

V usage is TRBV6-5 and J usage is TRBJ2-7; the match to TRBD1 covers 7 bases. V lost 4 bases and J lost 3; bases outside the gene matches: 6. Germline V gene data show CDR1 as MNHEY and CDR2 as SVGAGI. The CDR3 extends over 14 amino acids. Here the CDR3 DNA reads TGTGCCAGCAGTTCGGACAGGCCATACTACGAGCAGTACTTC. Translation gives CASSSDRPYYEQYF.

CDR3 in DNA: TGTGCCAGCAGTTACACACAGGGCCCGGGGAGCTACACCTTC. It encodes CASSYTQGPGSYTF. The chain joins TRBV6-5 to TRBJ1-2; TRBD1 is a possible D gene (6 bases). The CDR3 runs to 14 residues. V lost 2 bases and J 9 bases, leaving 16 bases between the germline ends. Germline values: CDR1 MNHEY, CDR2 SVGAGI.

The chain employs TRBV19 and TRBJ2-1, with a tentative D call TRBD2 (6 bases). From germline, CDR1 is LNHDA and CDR2 SQIVND (reference sequence). Trimming pared 10 bases from V and 0 bases from J, leaving 25 bases between. The CDR3 covers 18 residues. This CDR3 is CAIRILTSIGYSYNEQFF. The CDR3 coding sequence is TGTGCCATAAGAATCTTGACTAGTATAGGATACTCCTACAATGAGCAGTTCTTC.

This sequence joins TRBV7-2 and TRBJ2-1; 7 positions agree with TRBD2. V trimming: 3 bases; J trimming: 2 bases; junction bases outside the gene matches: 10. The CDR3 contains 17 residues. Germline CDR1 is SGHTA and CDR2 is FQGNSA. The DNA for the CDR3 is TGTGCCAGCAGCTTCACCCTACTAGCGAATACCTACAATGAGCAGTTCTTC. Translated: CASSFTLLANTYNEQFF.

The chain joins TRBV28 to TRBJ1-1; 8 bases agree with TRBD1. The CDR3 is 13 residues long. Trimming cost V 11 bases and J 5 bases; bases outside gene matches: 10. Germline lookup yields CDR1 MDHEN and CDR2 SYDVKM. CDR3 protein: CAGQPDRGTEAFF. CDR3 nucleotides: TGTGCCGGCCAGCCCGACAGGGGAACTGAAGCTTTCTTT.

The chain combines TRBV28 with TRBJ1-6, with 7 bases identical to TRBD1. The CDR3 contains 14 residues. Germline V gene lookup returns CDR1 MDHEN and CDR2 SYDVKM. With V trimmed by 2 bases and J by 10 bases, 5 bases remained unmatched. The CDR3 region has the DNA TGTGCCAGCAGTTTAGGACAGGTCTACTCACCCCTCCACTTT. It translates to CASSLGQVYSPLHF. Full variable domain (missing parts from reference TRBV28 and TRBJ1-6): DVKVTQSSRYLVKRTGEKVFLECVQDMDHENMFWYRQDPGLGLRLIYFSYDVKMKEKGDIPEGYSVSREKKERFSLILESASTNQTSMYLCASSLGQVYSPLHFGNGTRLTVT.

The rearrangement joins TRBV19 to TRBJ2-1, with 15 bases identical to TRBD2. The CDR3 totals 19 residues. Germline V gene data show CDR1 as LNHDA and CDR2 as SQIVND (reference sequence). With V trimmed by 7 bases and J by 7 bases, 17 bases remained unmatched. The CDR3 DNA follows: TGTGCCAGTACCTCGGGACTAGCGGGAGGAGCCGTCTTATGGAATGAGCAGTTCTTC. It specifies CASTSGLAGGAVLWNEQFF.

The rearrangement uses TRBV29-1 and TRBJ2-3; D is perhaps TRBD2 (6 bases). Trimming removed 5 bases from V and 2 bases from J, with 11 bases in between. Germline-derived CDR1 and CDR2 are SQVTM and ANQGSEA. CDR3 length: 13 residues. This CDR3 is CSVLDYHTDTQYF. CDR3 DNA: TGCAGCGTTCTGGACTATCACACAGATACGCAGTATTTT.

The CDR3, as DNA: TGTGCCAGTAGTACCTTGGGACAGGGGGCGAAGGGCTACACCTTC. This gives the protein CASSTLGQGAKGYTF. This chain joins TRBV19 and TRBJ1-2; 12 nucleotides agree with TRBD1. The V gene's germline CDR1 is LNHDA and CDR2 SQIVND (reference sequence). The ends lost 4 bases at V and 8 bases at J; junction bases unmatched: 8. The CDR3 contains 15 residues.

The chain is built from TRBV11-3 and TRBJ2-1; D is possibly TRBD1 (6 bases). The V and J ends lost 5 bases and 0 bases respectively, with 8 bases between them. Germline V CDR1 and CDR2: SGHNT, YENEEA. CDR3 length: 14 amino acids. CDR3 sequence reads: CASSPQGSYNEQFF. CDR3 coding DNA: TGTGCCAGCAGCCCACAGGGCTCCTACAATGAGCAGTTCTTC.

The chain employs TRBV7-2 and TRBJ1-1; TRBD1 might be the D (5 bases). Per the germline V gene, CDR1 is SGHTA and CDR2 is FQGNSA. The CDR3 is 11 residues long. V dropped 5 bases and J dropped 11 bases, with 12 bases sitting between them. This CDR3 is CASSPGVGAFF. The CDR3 coding sequence is TGTGCCAGCAGCCCGGGGGTAGGGGCTTTCTTT.

V gene TRBV4-2 combines with J gene TRBJ2-7; 9 nucleotides line up with TRBD1. The V and J ends lost 3 bases and 4 bases, in that order; junction bases with no gene match: 4. CDR1 is LGHNA and CDR2 is YNFKEQ in the germline V gene. This CDR3 contains 14 residues. As DNA, the CDR3 is TGTGCCAGCAGCCACGGGACAGGGAGGTACGAGCAGTACTTC. Residues: CASSHGTGRYEQYF.

The chain links TRBV7-2 to TRBJ2-7; 7 bases align to TRBD2. V gave up 2 bases and J gave up 2 bases; unmatched junction bases: 3. Germline V gene data show CDR1 as SGHTA and CDR2 as FQGNSA. The CDR3 length is 14 residues. In nucleotides, the CDR3 is TGTGCCAGCAGCTTATTGGCGGGAGCCTACGAGCAGTACTTC. Its translation is CASSLLAGAYEQYF.

CDR3 nucleotides: TGTGCCAGCAGTGGAGTGATTCTCCTAACCGACGAGCAGTACTTC. Its translation: CASSGVILLTDEQYF. This chain connects TRBV2 to TRBJ2-7, with unresolved D. Trimming shortened V by 4 bases and J by 5 bases, and 18 bases separated the two germline ends. Per the germline V gene, CDR1 is SNHLY and CDR2 is FYNNEI. The CDR3 covers 15 residues. The full variable domain, in which reference TRBV2 and TRBJ2-7 provide the parts outside the CDR3, is EPEVTQTPSHQVTQMGQEVILRCVPISNHLYFYWYRQILGQKVEFLVSFYNNEISEKSEIFDDQFSVERPDGSNFTLKIRSTKLEDSAMYFCASSGVILLTDEQYFGPGTRLTVT.